This T cell receptor beta chain was obtained from a study of blood T cell repertoires in COVID-19. Study in general: The United States, Italy and Spain provided the acute and convalescent COVID-19 samples. Sample material is recorded as cDNA or gDNA derived from T cells, B-cell-depleted T cells, or PBMCs.

Trimming removed 6 bases from V and 8 bases from J, with 13 bases in between. Germline loops: CDR1 MNHEY, CDR2 SVGAGI. The CDR3 spans 12 residues. Original processing notes: Estimated nucleated cell counts came from reference gene primer amplification. Some clones are missing from TCRdb's copy, which holds only in-frame ones; the method was immunoSEQ multiplex PCR. That table furnishes V, J and clone size, whereas the DNA furnished D and trimming. The data hold approximately 100,000 clones, with about 89% observed a single time. V gene TRBV6-5 combines with J gene TRBJ1-2; possible D gene TRBD1, 5 bases. The sequence came from a man aged 55 to 69 with acute or convalescent COVID-19. Sequenced input: peripheral blood. CDR3 sequence (DNA): TGTGCCAGCAGCCAAGGGCAGGGAGGCTACACCTTC. It encodes CASSQGQGGYTF.